This T cell receptor beta chain appears in the sequencing data of a study of shared clonotypes between healthy human individuals. Regarding this clone: Distinct nucleotide sequences in the sample also encode this CDR3.

The healthy adult donors were HIV-negative and reported no recent acute infections or vaccinations. Genomic DNA (from each subset) was split evenly across several immunoSEQ plates. Sequencing was performed with immunoSEQ multiplex PCR; in TCRdb, only in-frame clones are kept and a portion is missing. The sample includes roughly 490,000 clones, around 78% of them seen just once. CDR3 length equals 15 residues. The TCR was taken from a woman aged 40 to 50 in good health. Some clones in this sample may be carry-over from other donors' samples. The chain recombines TRBV21-1 with TRBJ1-5. TRBV21-1 represents a pseudogene. The sequencing input was PBMCs. Written as DNA, the CDR3 is TGTGCCAGCACCATAGGGAGATGGGGTAATCAGCCCCAGCATTTT. Translation gives CASTIGRWGNQPQHF.